These 5 T cell receptor beta chains came from one sample sequenced in a study of blood T cell repertoires in COVID-19. TCRdb's copy holds only in-frame clones and misses some; the assay was immunoSEQ multiplex PCR. The repertoire holds 250,000 to 350,000 clones, around four fifths seen once, with approximately 1.2% in the top ten. The sample consisted of peripheral blood. The receptor set was obtained from a woman aged 45 to 65 with acute or convalescent COVID-19.

The chain has TRBV5-4 and TRBJ2-1, with TRBD2 matching over 8 bases. CDR1 is SGHNT and CDR2 is YYREEE in the germline V gene (reference sequence). J lost 0 bases, V lost 5 bases, and 10 bases had no gene match. CDR3 length: 17 residues. CDR3 in amino acids: CASSFFSGTSSYNEQFF. DNA for the CDR3: TGTGCCAGCAGTTTTTTTTCCGGGACTAGCTCCTACAATGAGCAGTTCTTC.

The chain has TRBV15 and TRBJ2-5; the match to TRBD1 covers 9 bases. V shed 6 bases, J shed 5 bases, and the junction held 7 bases outside the gene matches. Germline V gene lookup returns CDR1 LNHNV and CDR2 YYDKDF (reference sequence). This CDR3 has 14 residues. This CDR3 is CATRTGGGEETQYF. CDR3 DNA sequence: TGTGCCACCAGGACAGGGGGAGGGGAGGAGACCCAGTACTTC.

V and J are TRBV7-2 and TRBJ2-1, with 10 bases lining up with TRBD2. The CDR3 is made up of 17 amino acids. Germline V gene lookup returns CDR1 SGHTA and CDR2 FQGNSA. With 5 bases clipped from V and 7 bases from J, the junction kept 14 bases outside the gene matches. CDR3 amino acids: CASSVLAGLAILNEQFF. The CDR3 DNA reads as TGTGCCAGCAGCGTACTAGCGGGACTAGCCATCCTAAATGAGCAGTTCTTC.

V gene TRBV13 combines with J gene TRBJ2-6, with D tentatively TRBD2 (5 bases). V shed 5 bases and J shed 0 bases, with 11 bases lying between them. CDR3 length: 16 residues. The germline V gene has CDR1 PRHDT and CDR2 FYEKMQ (reference sequence). The CDR3 protein is CASSEGKNSGANVLTF. The CDR3 coding sequence is TGTGCCAGCAGCGAGGGAAAGAACTCTGGGGCCAACGTCCTGACTTTC.

This sequence joins TRBV4-1 and TRBJ2-1; TRBD2 matches at 8 bases. With 6 bases clipped from V and 5 bases from J, the junction kept 6 bases outside the gene matches. The CDR3 totals 14 residues. Germline-derived CDR1 and CDR2 are MGHRA and YSYEKL. CDR3 sequence reads: CASSVLAGNNEQFF. CDR3 bases: TGCGCCAGCAGTGTCTTAGCGGGAAACAATGAGCAGTTCTTC.